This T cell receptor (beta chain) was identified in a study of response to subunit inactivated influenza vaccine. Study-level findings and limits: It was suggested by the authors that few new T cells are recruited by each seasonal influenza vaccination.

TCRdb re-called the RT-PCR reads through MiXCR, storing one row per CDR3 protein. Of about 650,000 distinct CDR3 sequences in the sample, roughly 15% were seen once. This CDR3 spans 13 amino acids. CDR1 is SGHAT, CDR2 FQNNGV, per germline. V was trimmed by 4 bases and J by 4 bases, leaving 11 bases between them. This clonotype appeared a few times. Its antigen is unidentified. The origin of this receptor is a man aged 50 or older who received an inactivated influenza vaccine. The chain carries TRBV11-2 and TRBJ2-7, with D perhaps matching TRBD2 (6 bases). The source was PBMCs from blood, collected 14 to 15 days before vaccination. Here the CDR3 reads CASSSGLTYEQYF. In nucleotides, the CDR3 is TGTGCCAGCAGCTCGGGACTGACGTACGAGCAGTACTTC.